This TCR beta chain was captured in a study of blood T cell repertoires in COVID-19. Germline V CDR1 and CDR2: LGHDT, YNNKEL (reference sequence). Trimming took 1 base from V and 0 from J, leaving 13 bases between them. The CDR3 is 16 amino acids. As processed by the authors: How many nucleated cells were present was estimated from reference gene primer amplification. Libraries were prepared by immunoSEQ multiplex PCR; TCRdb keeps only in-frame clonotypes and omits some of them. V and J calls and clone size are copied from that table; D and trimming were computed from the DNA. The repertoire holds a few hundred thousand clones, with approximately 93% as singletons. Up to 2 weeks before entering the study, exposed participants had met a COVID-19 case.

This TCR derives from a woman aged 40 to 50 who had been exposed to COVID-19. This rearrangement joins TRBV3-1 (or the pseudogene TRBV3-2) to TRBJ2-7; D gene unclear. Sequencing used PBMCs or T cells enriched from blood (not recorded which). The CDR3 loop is CASSQGPRPSSYEQYF. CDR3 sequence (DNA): TGTGCCAGCAGCCAAGGCCCGAGGCCGAGCTCCTACGAGCAGTACTTC.